This T cell receptor beta chain stems from a study of a mutant IDH1 vaccine in newly diagnosed glioma. CDR1 is SGHVS and CDR2 is FQNEAQ in the germline V gene. J lost 5 bases, V lost 3 bases, and 12 bases had no gene match. This CDR3 is built from 16 residues. The time point: week 35, safety follow-up. Every vaccine dose comprised 300 ug of mutant IDH1 20-mer peptide plus topical imiquimod. With respect to this clone: Antigen specificity is unknown.

Sequencing used immunoSEQ multiplex PCR; TCRdb keeps in-frame clones, though not all of them. The table records about 26,000 clones, over 80% of them present only once. The source material was PBMCs, sampled from a glioma patient whose treatment included an IDH1 peptide vaccine. This rearrangement joins TRBV7-8 to TRBJ1-2, with 7 bases identical to TRBD1. The clonotype comes from a young man with glioma. CDR3 nucleotides: TGTGCCAGCAGCTTTTCAGGGGGAACGAGGCGGTATGGCTACACCTTC. Translated: CASSFSGGTRRYGYTF.